This is a list of T cell receptor beta chains from one sample in a study of blood T cell repertoires in COVID-19. Assay used: immunoSEQ multiplex PCR; TCRdb lists only in-frame clones, some missing. Among a few hundred thousand clones listed, approximately 90% were seen once. Sequencing input: PBMCs or T cells enriched from blood (not recorded which). Source of these receptors: a woman between 40 and 55 years old who had been exposed to COVID-19. CDR3s leave out the opening cysteine and the closing phenylalanine or tryptophan. Part of the rows lack a size; the others show once, few, many or a class for expanded clones.

len,j_gene,abundance,v_gene,CDR3aa
16,TRBJ2-2,-,TRBV7-3,ASSLKPPGQSNTGELF
13,TRBJ2-5,-,TRBV9,ASNQQGGTQETQY
11,TRBJ1-1,-,TRBV12-3/TRBV12-4,ASSLGSGTEAF
16,TRBJ2-1,-,TRBV10-3,ATLKTSGGGSSYNEQF
15,TRBJ2-2,-,TRBV14,ASSPYASGRNTGELF
11,TRBJ1-2,-,TRBV5-4,ASSLFRGDGYT
12,TRBJ1-3,-,TRBV30,AWSATIQGGTIY
14,TRBJ2-2,-,TRBV7-6,ASSLEAGSFTGELF
14,TRBJ2-3,-,TRBV5-4,ASSLGAGEGTDTQY
13,TRBJ2-1,-,TRBV6-5,ASSQIAGGLNEQF
11,TRBJ1-2,-,TRBV10-3,AISLRTEYGYT
17,TRBJ1-5,many,TRBV7-9,ASSRGSGQLGRSNQPQH
13,TRBJ2-1,-,TRBV7-2,ASSLPPGSYNEQF
13,TRBJ2-5,-,TRBV5-5,ASSRRDREGETQY
12,TRBJ2-7,-,TRBV18,ASSGVAGGVEQY
13,TRBJ1-6,-,TRBV5-6,ASSLGQGYNSPLH
10,TRBJ2-5,-,TRBV2,ASGDEGETQY
12,TRBJ2-5,-,TRBV19,ASSRGGIVETQY
9,TRBJ1-2,-,TRBV30,AWSRGGGYT
16,TRBJ1-5,few,TRBV5-8,ASRPPQGAGNSNQPQH
12,TRBJ2-5,-,TRBV29-1,SVDGTGDKETQY
10,TRBJ1-3,-,TRBV3-1/TRBV3-2,ASSQVEHTIY
15,TRBJ2-6,-,TRBV7-3,ASSTQGGLVGANVLT
11,TRBJ1-1,-,TRBV7-9,AGVVGGLTEAF
13,TRBJ1-5,-,TRBV7-8,ASSLAGRGNQPQH
12,TRBJ1-2,-,TRBV27,ASSGTGGWYGYT
13,TRBJ2-7,-,TRBV5-1,ASSLLPGTPREQY
13,TRBJ2-3,-,TRBV5-1,ASSLSSGGAYTQY
16,TRBJ2-7,-,TRBV5-1,ASSLPQRGGPGTSRQY
12,TRBJ2-1,-,TRBV4-2,ASSPRPSVGEQF
15,TRBJ2-2,-,TRBV9,ASSPRTGKTNTGELF
14,TRBJ2-5,-,TRBV7-2,ASSYAGTPIQETQY
13,TRBJ2-1,-,TRBV5-5,ASSSLAGAYNEQF
14,TRBJ2-2,-,TRBV11-3,ASSASRTGYTGELF
15,TRBJ2-2,once,TRBV9,ASSAQPGLADTGELF
15,TRBJ1-2,-,TRBV6-2/TRBV6-3,ASSGLLGTAANYGYT
10,TRBJ2-3,-,TRBV5-1,ASSLTGDTQY
12,TRBJ2-7,-,TRBV30,AWTRSGRSYEQY
16,TRBJ2-2,-,TRBV6-2/TRBV6-3,ASSQQIRTGGVTGELF
12,TRBJ1-5,-,TRBV25-1,ASSEGGEAQPQH
14,TRBJ1-2,-,TRBV6-5,ASSYNGQSSAYGYT
11,TRBJ1-5,-,TRBV2,ASREGSNQPQH
14,TRBJ2-3,-,TRBV11-3,ASSPGQGTPEDTQY
16,TRBJ2-6,-,TRBV7-3,ASSLTAIGGSGANVLT
13,TRBJ1-5,-,TRBV19,ASSIVSGGHQPQH
13,TRBJ2-1,-,TRBV11-2,ASSLVSGGRNEQF
15,TRBJ1-2,once,TRBV5-1,ASSLVVGGQGVGGYT
13,TRBJ2-5,-,TRBV11-3,ASSFRGPLQETQY
15,TRBJ1-1,-,TRBV19,ASSMTGGRSFRTEAF
14,TRBJ1-3,once,TRBV10-3,AISDAGTGSGNTIY
13,TRBJ1-2,-,TRBV3-1/TRBV3-2,ASSQEGGRSSGYT